This T cell receptor (beta chain) was identified during a study of blood T cell repertoires in COVID-19. Clones were sequenced by immunoSEQ multiplex PCR, and TCRdb holds only the in-frame ones, with some missing. This sample carries around 140,000 clones, 85% to 90% of them seen once, and the ten largest clones take about 11%. V shed 6 bases and J 4 bases; nucleotides not matched to a gene: 7. The CDR3 runs 14 residues. Germline CDR1 ENHRY, CDR2 SYGVKD. Sequencing was performed on PBMCs or T cells enriched from blood (not recorded which). J is TRBJ2-5 and V is TRBV10-3; 8 bases are a match to TRBD1. This receptor was obtained from a man aged 55-75 years who had recovered from COVID-19. The CDR3 is CAIRGQGLVETQYF. For the CDR3, the DNA is TGTGCCATCAGAGGACAGGGTTTGGTAGAGACCCAGTACTTC.